The entry below gives a single T cell receptor beta chain sequence along with its context. Its antigen is as yet unknown. The data belong to a study of CD8 T cells in Susac syndrome. Overall study results and limits: Regarding the TCR sequencing and HLA analysis, the study admitted that a relatively small number of individuals were involved.

From blood CD8+ and CD4+ T cells, TCR beta sequences were generated. CD8+ and CD4+ T cells were negatively isolated; TEMRA cells were FACS-enriched. The CDR3 is 16 amino acids. V lost 1 base and J lost 3, with 19 bases in between. Germline-derived CDR1 and CDR2 are DFQATT and SNEGSKA (reference sequence). An amount of RNA that ranged from about 0.45 to 1 ug was reverse transcribed with random hexamers. The authors amplified TCR beta CDR3 across 54 Vbeta and 13 Jbeta using immunoSEQ multiplex PCR. TCRdb processed the immunoSEQ multiplex PCR reads anew with MiXCR; each CDR3 protein has one entry. The sample contains some 150,000 distinct CDR3 sequences, roughly 95% of which appear only once.

This chain joins TRBV20-1 and TRBJ2-7; D unresolved. This TCR was sampled from a human donor in good health. Sequenced input: CD4+ T cells from PBMCs. CDR3 DNA sequence: TGCAGTGCTAGAGTAACCGCCATCCCGACTGGCTACGAGCAGTACTTC. Translating gives CSARVTAIPTGYEQYF.